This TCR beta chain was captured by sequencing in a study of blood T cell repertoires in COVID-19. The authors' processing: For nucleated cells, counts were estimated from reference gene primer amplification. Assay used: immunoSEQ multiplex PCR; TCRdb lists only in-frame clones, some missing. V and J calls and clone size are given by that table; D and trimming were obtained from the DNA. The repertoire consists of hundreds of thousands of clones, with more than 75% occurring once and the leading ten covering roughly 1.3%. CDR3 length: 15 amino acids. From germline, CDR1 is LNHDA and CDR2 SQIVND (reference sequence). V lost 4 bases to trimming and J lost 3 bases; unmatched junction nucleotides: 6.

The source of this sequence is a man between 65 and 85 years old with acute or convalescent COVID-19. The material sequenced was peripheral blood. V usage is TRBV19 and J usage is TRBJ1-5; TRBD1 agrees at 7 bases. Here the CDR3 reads CASSKGTANNQPQHF. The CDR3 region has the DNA TGTGCCAGTAGTAAAGGGACAGCGAACAATCAGCCCCAGCATTTT.